The 11 T cell receptor beta chains presented below share a single source sample, sequenced in a study of Ad26.COV2.S vaccination and SARS-CoV-2 variants. Treatment given: roughly 20 received Ad26.COV2.S at low or high dose, single or two shots; 5 received placebo; per-sample allocation not given. It was on day 63 after the first vaccine or placebo injection that samples were taken. Repertoires were generated with immunoSEQ multiplex PCR, while TCRdb's copy carries only in-frame clones and drops some. The sample shows about 680,000 clones, around 90% of them seen only once. Here the sequenced sample was peripheral blood, taken in a trial of Ad26.COV2.S vaccine versus placebo. The receptors originated from a person aged 18 to 65 who received the Ad26.COV2.S COVID-19 vaccine or a placebo.

The V call is TRBV6-5, the J call TRBJ1-6; TRBD1 agrees at 9 bases. With 10 bases clipped from V and 6 bases from J, the junction kept 7 bases outside the gene matches. Germline CDR1 is MNHEY and CDR2 is SVGAGI. This CDR3 is built from 14 residues. CDR3 in amino acids: CAIGGTGRNSPLHF. The CDR3 coding sequence is TGTGCCATCGGCGGGACAGGGCGTAATTCACCCCTCCACTTT.

This chain uses TRBV9 with TRBJ2-4, with D perhaps matching TRBD1 or TRBD2 (6 bases each). This CDR3 contains 15 residues. Germline V CDR1 and CDR2: SGDLS, YYNGEE. V was clipped by 0 bases and J by 5 bases, with 12 bases between them. The CDR3, as DNA: TGTGCCAGCAGCGTAGGACGGGGGCGAGAAAACATTCAGTACTTC. It specifies CASSVGRGRENIQYF.

The rearrangement links TRBV4-3 to TRBJ2-7, with a possible D match to TRBD1 (6 bases). With 0 bases removed from V and 1 base from J, the gap between germline ends came to 10 bases. Looked up from germline, CDR1 is LGHNA and CDR2 is YSLEER. CDR3 size: 15 residues. This CDR3 is CASSQDGDRSYEQYF. In DNA, the CDR3 is TGCGCCAGCAGCCAAGATGGAGACAGGTCCTACGAGCAGTACTTC.

This sequence joins TRBV6-5 and TRBJ2-3; maybe TRBD2 (6 bases). This CDR3 spans 15 amino acids. Per the germline V gene, CDR1 is MNHEY and CDR2 is SVGAGI. Trimming cost V 3 bases and J 9 bases, with 19 bases left between them. The CDR3 protein is CASSYRGQVRGTQYF. In nucleotides, the CDR3 is TGTGCCAGCAGTTATCGGGGCCAGGTTCGGGGGACGCAGTATTTT.

This chain links TRBV2 with TRBJ2-4; D perhaps matches TRBD2 (5 bases). V shed 6 bases and J shed 2 bases, with 14 bases lying between them. The CDR3 runs to 15 residues. Germline V gene lookup returns CDR1 SNHLY and CDR2 FYNNEI. The CDR3 sequence: CASSADWYSKNIQYF. The CDR3 DNA is TGTGCCAGCAGCGCGGACTGGTATTCCAAAAACATTCAGTACTTC.

The CDR3 loop reads CASSKGRDTRVLETQYF. CDR3 nucleotides: TGTGCCAGCAGCAAAGGGCGGGACACAAGGGTTTTGGAGACCCAGTACTTC. The J gene is TRBJ2-5, the V gene TRBV21-1. TRBV21-1 is an annotated pseudogene. The CDR3 length is 17 residues.

At least ten counts were recorded for this clone. The chain recombines TRBV2 with TRBJ2-1, with 7 bases lining up with TRBD2. CDR3 length: 14 residues. Unmatched junction bases numbered 3, after V lost 4 bases and J lost 3 bases. CDR1 SNHLY and CDR2 FYNNEI come from the germline V gene. This CDR3 is CASSGEGFYNEQFF. CDR3 DNA: TGTGCCAGCAGTGGGGAGGGGTTCTACAATGAGCAGTTCTTC.

This clone was seen a few times. This rearrangement joins TRBV18 to TRBJ1-5; 7 bases map to TRBD1. The CDR3 runs to 14 residues. With 5 bases clipped from V and 3 bases from J, the junction kept 4 bases outside the gene matches. CDR1 and CDR2 from the germline V gene are KGHSH and LQKENI. The CDR3 spells CASSAGQTNQPQHF. DNA of the CDR3: TGTGCCAGCTCAGCGGGACAGACCAATCAGCCCCAGCATTTT.

The chain is built from TRBV18 and TRBJ2-3; D ambiguous. V dropped 2 bases and J dropped 6 bases, with 9 bases sitting between them. The CDR3 sequence is 13 residues long. From germline, CDR1 is KGHSH and CDR2 LQKENI. In nucleotides, the CDR3 is TGTGCCAGCTCACCAACCCTTGGGGATACGCAGTATTTT. Protein product: CASSPTLGDTQYF.

This clone was counted a few times. The chain uses TRBV6-1 and TRBJ1-6; 7 bases agree with TRBD1. The V segment lost 2 bases and the J segment 9 bases; nucleotides outside the gene matches: 13. In germline, CDR1 is MNHNS, CDR2 SASEGT. There are 17 residues in the CDR3. The CDR3 DNA is TGTGCCAGCAGTGAAATGAGAACAGGGGAAAGTGCTTCACCCCTCCACTTT. Translated: CASSEMRTGESASPLHF.

The rearrangement joins TRBV11-2 to TRBJ2-3, with D possibly matching TRBD1 (5 bases). Trimming stripped 0 bases from V and 4 bases from J, with 11 bases between. The CDR3 consists of 15 residues. Germline V gene data show CDR1 as SGHAT and CDR2 as FQNNGV. The CDR3 spells CASSLEGREADTQYF. CDR3 sequence (DNA): TGTGCCAGCAGCTTAGAGGGCAGGGAAGCAGATACGCAGTATTTT.